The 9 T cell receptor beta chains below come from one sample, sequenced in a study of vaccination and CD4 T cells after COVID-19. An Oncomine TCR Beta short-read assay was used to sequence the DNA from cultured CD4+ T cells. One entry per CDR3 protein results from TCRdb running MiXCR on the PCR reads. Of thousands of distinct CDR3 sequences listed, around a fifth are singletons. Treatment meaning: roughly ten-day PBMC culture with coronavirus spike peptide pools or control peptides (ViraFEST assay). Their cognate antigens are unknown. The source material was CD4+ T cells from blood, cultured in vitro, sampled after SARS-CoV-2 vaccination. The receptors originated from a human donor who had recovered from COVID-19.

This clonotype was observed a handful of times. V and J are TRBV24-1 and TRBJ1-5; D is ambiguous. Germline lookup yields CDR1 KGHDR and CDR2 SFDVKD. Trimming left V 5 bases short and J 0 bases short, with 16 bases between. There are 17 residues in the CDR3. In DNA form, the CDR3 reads TGTGCCACCAGTGCCGGGCCCTATACCTATAGCAATCAGCCCCAGCATTTT. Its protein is CATSAGPYTYSNQPQHF.

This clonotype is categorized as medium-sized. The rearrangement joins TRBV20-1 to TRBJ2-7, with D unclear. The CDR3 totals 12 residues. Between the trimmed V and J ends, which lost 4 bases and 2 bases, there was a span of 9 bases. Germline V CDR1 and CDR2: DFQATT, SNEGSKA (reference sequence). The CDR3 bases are TGCAGTGCTACTCGATCCACCTACGAGCAGTACTTC. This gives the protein CSATRSTYEQYF.

The DNA for the CDR3 is TGTGCCAGCAGTGGATGGACGACGATGACAGATACGCAGTATTTT. It codes for CASSGWTTMTDTQYF. This chain links TRBV28 with TRBJ2-3; D gene unclear. Trimming pared 5 bases from V and 3 bases from J, leaving 15 bases between. The CDR3 runs to 15 residues. Per germline, CDR1 MDHEN and CDR2 SYDVKM.

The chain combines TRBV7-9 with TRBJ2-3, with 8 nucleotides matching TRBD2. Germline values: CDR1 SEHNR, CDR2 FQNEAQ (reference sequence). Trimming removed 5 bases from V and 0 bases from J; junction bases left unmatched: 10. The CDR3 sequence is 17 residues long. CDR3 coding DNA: TGTGCCAGCAGCCCAACTTTTAGCGGGACTAGCACAGATACGCAGTATTTT. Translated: CASSPTFSGTSTDTQYF.

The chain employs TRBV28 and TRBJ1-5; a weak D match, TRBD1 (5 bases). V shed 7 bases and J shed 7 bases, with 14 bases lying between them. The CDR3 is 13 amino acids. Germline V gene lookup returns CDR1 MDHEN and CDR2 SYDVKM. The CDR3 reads CASNRGDRQPQHF. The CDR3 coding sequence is TGTGCCAGCAATAGGGGAGATCGGCAGCCCCAGCATTTT.

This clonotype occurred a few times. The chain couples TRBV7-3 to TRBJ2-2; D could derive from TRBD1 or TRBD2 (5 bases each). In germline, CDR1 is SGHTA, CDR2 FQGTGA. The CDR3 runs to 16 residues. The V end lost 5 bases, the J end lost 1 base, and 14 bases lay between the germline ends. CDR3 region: CASSRSLGGNTGELFF. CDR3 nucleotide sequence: TGTGCCAGCAGCCGCTCCCTTGGGGGGAACACCGGGGAGCTGTTTTTT.

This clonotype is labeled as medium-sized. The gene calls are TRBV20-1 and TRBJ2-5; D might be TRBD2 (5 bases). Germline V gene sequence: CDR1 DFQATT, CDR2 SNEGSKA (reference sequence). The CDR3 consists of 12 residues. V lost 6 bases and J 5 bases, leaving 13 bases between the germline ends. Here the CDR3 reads CSAIALTETQYF. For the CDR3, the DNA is TGCAGTGCCATAGCGCTAACGGAGACCCAGTACTTC.

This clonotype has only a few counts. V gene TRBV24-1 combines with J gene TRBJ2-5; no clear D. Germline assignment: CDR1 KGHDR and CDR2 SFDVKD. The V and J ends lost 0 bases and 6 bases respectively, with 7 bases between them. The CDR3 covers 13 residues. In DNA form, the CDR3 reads TGTGCCACCAGTGATTTGAGTCGGCAGACCCAGTACTTC. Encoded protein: CATSDLSRQTQYF.

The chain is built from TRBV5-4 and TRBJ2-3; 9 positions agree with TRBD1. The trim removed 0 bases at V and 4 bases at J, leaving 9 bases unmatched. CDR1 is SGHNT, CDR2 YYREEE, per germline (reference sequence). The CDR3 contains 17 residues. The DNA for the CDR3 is TGTGCCAGCAGCTTGGCTCGTAGGGACAGGGCGGCAGATACGCAGTATTTT. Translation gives CASSLARRDRAADTQYF.